The rows below give T cell receptor beta chains drawn from one sample of a study of graft-versus-host responses after intestinal transplantation. Using immunoSEQ multiplex PCR, the repertoire was profiled, and TCRdb retains in-frame clones only, with some absent. This sample has about 88,000 clones; about 94% occur once, and the top ten carry roughly 0.2%. Their antigens are not known. The specimen was unstimulated CD4+ T cells sorted from spleen or lymph node cells, collected before transplant. These receptors all come from a human donor who was the organ donor for an intestinal transplant. The CDR3 runs from the conserved cysteine through the conserved F or W. The order of the fields is V gene, J gene, D gene, CDR3 protein, CDR3 DNA. A D gene is named only where the DNA matches it firmly.

>TRBV28|TRBJ1-1|TRBD1
CASSLTGGAEAFF
TGTGCCAGCAGTTTGACAGGGGGCGCTGAAGCTTTCTTT
>TRBV7-2|TRBJ2-3|TRBD2
CASSLSGGPGDTQYF
TGTGCCAGCAGCTTAAGCGGGGGCCCAGGAGATACGCAGTATTTT
>TRBV5-8|TRBJ2-5|TRBD2
CASSPGTSGWKGETQYF
TGTGCCAGCAGCCCAGGGACTAGCGGGTGGAAAGGGGAGACCCAGTACTTC
>TRBV5-1|TRBJ2-7|NA
CASSPSGDFGEQYF
TGCGCCAGCAGTCCATCAGGGGATTTTGGCGAGCAGTACTTC
>TRBV11-2|TRBJ1-1|NA
CASSTTGNTEAFF
TGTGCCAGCAGCACCACCGGGAACACTGAAGCTTTCTTT
>TRBV12-5|TRBJ2-3|NA
CASGLGQGTDTQYF
TGTGCTAGTGGTTTGGGACAGGGCACAGATACGCAGTATTTT
>TRBV5-1|TRBJ2-3|NA
CASSSSRSSAISTDTQYF
TGCGCCAGCAGCTCGTCTAGGTCGTCAGCAATTAGCACAGATACGCAGTATTTT
>TRBV28|TRBJ1-5|NA
CATTLGAGPQHF
TGTGCCACCACCCTGGGGGCCGGGCCCCAGCATTTT
>TRBV10-1|TRBJ1-6|NA
CASSPDPSSPLHF
TGCGCCAGCAGTCCGGACCCCTCTTCACCCCTCCACTTT
>TRBV5-8|TRBJ1-1|NA
CASSLGRTGTEAFF
TGTGCCAGCAGCTTGGGCCGAACAGGGACTGAGGCTTTCTTT
>TRBV5-1|TRBJ2-3|NA
CASSVRTDTQYF
TGCGCCAGCAGCGTCCGCACAGATACGCAGTATTTT
>TRBV5-6|TRBJ1-1|NA
CASSLEGRRTEAFF
TGTGCCAGCAGCTTGGAGGGAAGGAGAACTGAAGCTTTCTTT
>TRBV6-5|TRBJ2-3|NA
CASSRGRGATDTQYF
TGTGCCAGCAGCCGGGGGAGGGGGGCGACAGATACGCAGTATTTT
>TRBV13|TRBJ2-7|TRBD1
CASSLRDRGYEQYF
TGTGCCAGCAGCCTACGGGACAGGGGATACGAGCAGTACTTC
>TRBV6-4|TRBJ1-5|TRBD1
CASSDSGTGNFFGRSNQPQHF
TGTGCCAGCAGTGACTCCGGGACAGGGAACTTTTTTGGGCGTAGCAATCAGCCCCAGCATTTT
>TRBV11-3|TRBJ2-2|NA
CASSLDYDTGELFF
TGTGCCAGCAGCTTAGATTACGACACCGGGGAGCTGTTTTTT
>TRBV7-9|TRBJ1-1|NA
CASSSGQNTEAFF
TGTGCCAGCAGCTCGGGACAGAACACTGAAGCTTTCTTT
>TRBV28|TRBJ1-2|NA
CASSFPQTNYGYTF
TGTGCCAGCAGTTTCCCACAAACTAACTATGGCTACACCTTC
>TRBV27|TRBJ2-2|NA
CASSSNTGELFF
TGTGCCAGCAGCTCGAACACCGGGGAGCTGTTTTTT
>TRBV5-4|TRBJ1-1|NA
CASSLRGTEAFF
TGTGCCAGCAGCTTGAGGGGCACTGAAGCTTTCTTT
>TRBV6-6|TRBJ1-3|NA
CASSYSPRGAGNTIYF
TGTGCCAGCAGTTACTCGCCACGGGGCGCTGGAAACACCATATATTTT
>TRBV6-5|TRBJ1-6|TRBD1
CASSYSTGDNSPLHF
TGTGCCAGCAGTTATTCAACAGGGGATAATTCACCCCTCCACTTT
>TRBV28|TRBJ2-7|TRBD1
CASSSQGYYEQYF
TGTGCCAGCAGTTCACAGGGGTACTACGAGCAGTACTTC
>TRBV5-4|TRBJ2-3|TRBD2
CAVIQTGGGTDTQYF
TGTGCCGTCATCCAGACGGGGGGAGGCACAGATACGCAGTATTTT
>TRBV11-2|TRBJ2-7|NA
CASSPPAHGVYEQYF
TGTGCCAGCAGCCCGCCGGCGCATGGAGTTTACGAGCAGTACTTC
>TRBV11-2|TRBJ1-3|TRBD1
CASVSVGQGARSGNTIYF
TGTGCCAGCGTCTCAGTAGGACAGGGGGCCAGGTCTGGAAACACCATATATTTT
>TRBV10-3|TRBJ2-2|TRBD2
CAISGTSGGPNTGELFF
TGTGCCATCAGTGGGACTAGCGGGGGGCCGAACACCGGGGAGCTGTTTTTT
>TRBV5-1|TRBJ1-6|NA
CASSLGGTDSPLHF
TGCGCCAGCAGCTTGGGGGGAACGGATTCACCCCTCCACTTT
>TRBV5-1|TRBJ2-3|NA
CASGAGGTDTQYF
TGCGCCAGCGGGGCAGGGGGGACAGATACGCAGTATTTT
>TRBV6-1|TRBJ1-4|NA
CASSEEWPGGEKLFF
TGTGCCAGCAGTGAAGAATGGCCCGGAGGCGAAAAACTGTTTTTT
>TRBV6-4|TRBJ2-3|NA
CASSPDEGHTDTQYF
TGTGCCAGCAGTCCCGACGAAGGGCACACAGATACGCAGTATTTT
>TRBV19|TRBJ1-2|TRBD1
CASSISGRGTGGYGYTF
TGTGCCAGTAGTATTTCCGGGCGAGGGACAGGGGGGTATGGCTACACCTTC
>TRBV28|TRBJ1-5|NA
CASSLARGGGQPQHF
TGTGCCAGCAGTTTAGCCAGGGGAGGAGGTCAGCCCCAGCATTTT
>TRBV18|TRBJ2-5|NA
CASSPGQQETQYF
TGTGCCAGCTCACCAGGACAGCAAGAGACCCAGTACTTC
>TRBV9|TRBJ2-1|TRBD1
CASSVRDSREKNRYNEQFF
TGTGCCAGCAGCGTACGGGACAGCCGCGAGAAAAATAGATACAATGAGCAGTTCTTC
>TRBV11-2|TRBJ2-5|TRBD2
CASSLGLAETQYF
TGTGCCAGCAGCTTGGGACTAGCGGAGACCCAGTACTTC
>TRBV5-1|TRBJ2-3|NA
CASTTSTQPGDTQYF
TGCGCCAGCACCACATCCACACAGCCCGGAGATACGCAGTATTTT
>TRBV7-9|TRBJ1-3|NA
CASESWQRSGNTIYF
TGTGCCAGCGAAAGTTGGCAGCGCTCTGGAAACACCATATATTTT
>TRBV11-2|TRBJ1-2|NA
CASRTTGQNYGYTF
TGTGCCAGCAGAACCACCGGACAGAACTATGGCTACACCTTC
>TRBV7-9|TRBJ1-4|NA
CASSFKVEKLFF
TGTGCCAGCAGCTTTAAGGTTGAAAAACTGTTTTTT
>TRBV9|TRBJ1-2|NA
CASSVVSLGPGSGYTF
TGTGCCAGCAGCGTAGTATCACTGGGGCCAGGATCAGGCTACACCTTC
>TRBV7-7|TRBJ2-5|NA
CASSLAPEGETQYF
TGTGCTAGCAGCTTAGCGCCGGAGGGGGAGACCCAGTACTTC
>TRBV28|TRBJ1-5|NA
CASSPAGGTSPNQPQHF
TGTGCCAGCAGCCCTGCCGGGGGGACGTCACCAAATCAGCCCCAGCATTTT
>TRBV5-1|TRBJ1-1|NA
CASSLAMGTLGTEAFF
TGCGCCAGCAGCTTGGCCATGGGGACTTTGGGCACTGAAGCTTTCTTT
>TRBV21-1|TRBJ1-1|NA
CASSKSGGPNTEAFF
TGTGCCAGCAGCAAATCGGGGGGGCCCAACACTGAAGCTTTCTTT
>TRBV6-5|TRBJ2-4|NA
CASSSGPQIGNIQYF
TGTGCCAGCAGTTCCGGGCCGCAGATCGGAAACATTCAGTACTTC
>TRBV11-2|TRBJ1-5|NA
CASSLGAAYSNQPQHF
TGTGCCAGCAGCTTAGGGGCAGCTTATAGCAATCAGCCCCAGCATTTT